The clone carrying this T cell receptor (beta chain) was seen a few times. The antigen remains undetermined. These data belong to a study of post-analysis software for immune sequencing data. Broader study findings: In patients, about 5 TRBV segments were more frequent than in controls, with TRBV5-6, TRBV5-1 and TRBV20-1 among them. F measure clustering grouped samples strongly by preparation batch. Controls' normalized Chao1 diversity significantly exceeded that of multiple sclerosis patients.

This CDR3 region has 16 residues. Trimming took 2 bases from V and 0 from J; bases not matched to a gene: 4. Germline V gene sequence: CDR1 MGHRA, CDR2 YSYEKL. Unique molecular identifiers tagged the TCR beta cDNA libraries. From the PCR reads, TCRdb called clonotypes with MiXCR, one entry per CDR3 protein. The repertoire includes a few hundred thousand distinct CDR3 sequences, less than 40% of them detected once, and 10% to 15% sits in the top ten. The V and J genes are TRBV4-1 and TRBJ2-4, with 7 bases lining up with TRBD1. Sequencing input: blood. The clonotype was recovered from a girl between 10 and 17 years old with multiple sclerosis. The CDR3 is CASSQPGTVAKNIQYF. The CDR3 DNA sequence: TGCGCCAGCAGCCAACCTGGGACAGTAGCCAAAAACATTCAGTACTTC.